The T cell receptor (beta chain) described here comes from a study of blood T cell repertoires in COVID-19. Background on the study: Samples representing acute and convalescent COVID-19 were sourced from the United States, Italy and Spain.

This clone showed up just once. In the authors' methods: Reference gene primers were amplified, and this amplification served to estimate nucleated cell counts. Clones were read by immunoSEQ multiplex PCR, and TCRdb kept only the in-frame ones, dropping some. The V and J calls and clone size come from that table; D and trimming were worked out from the DNA. The sample consists of 90,000 to 150,000 clones, 86% of them appearing once. Germline V gives CDR1 PRHDT, CDR2 FYEKMQ (reference sequence). The ends lost 1 base at V and 5 bases at J; junction bases unmatched: 5. CDR3 length: 16 amino acids. This TCR was recovered from a man between 65 and 85 years old who had recovered from COVID-19. The chain uses TRBV13 and TRBJ2-3, with TRBD1 identical over 11 bases. What was sequenced was peripheral blood. The CDR3 DNA is TGTGCCAGCAGCTTAGCGGGGACAGGGGGTTTAGATACGCAGTATTTT. Translated, it gives CASSLAGTGGLDTQYF.